Listed here are 30 T cell receptor beta chains from one sample, sequenced in a study of blood T cell repertoires in COVID-19. Measured with immunoSEQ multiplex PCR; TCRdb has only the in-frame clones, and not every one. The table has 35,000 to 45,000 clones, around 90% seen once. Sequences were obtained from peripheral blood. These receptors all come from a human donor in a cohort sampled during active COVID-19.

This chain uses TRBV5-4 with TRBJ2-1; D is perhaps TRBD1 (5 bases). This CDR3 contains 13 residues. Looked up from germline, CDR1 is SGHNT and CDR2 is YYREEE (reference sequence). V was cut by 6 bases and J by 3 bases, with 10 bases left in between. The CDR3 DNA is TGTGCCAGCACAGGGAACCTCTACAATGAGCAGTTCTTC. This gives the protein CASTGNLYNEQFF.

The V and J genes are TRBV19 and TRBJ2-3, with TRBD1 matching 7 bases. This CDR3 has 13 amino acids. Germline V CDR1 and CDR2: LNHDA, SQIVND (reference sequence). Losses at the gene ends were 7 bases for V and 3 bases for J; bases not matched to a gene: 4. The CDR3 here is CASISRGTDTQYF. DNA for the CDR3: TGTGCCAGTATTAGCAGGGGGACAGATACGCAGTATTTT.

V and J are TRBV3-1 (or the pseudogene TRBV3-2) and TRBJ2-7; tentative D call: TRBD2 (5 bases). The CDR3 totals 13 residues. CDR1 LGHDT and CDR2 YNNKEL come from the germline V gene (reference sequence). The ends were cut back, 5 bases at V and 5 bases at J, with 13 bases in the middle. The CDR3 sequence is CASSSSGTDEQYF. As DNA, the CDR3 is TGTGCCAGCAGCTCCAGCGGTACCGACGAGCAGTACTTC.

V usage is TRBV7-9 and J usage is TRBJ1-5; D gene uncertain. Germline lookup yields CDR1 SEHNR and CDR2 FQNEAQ (reference sequence). This CDR3 has 12 amino acids. The V end was cut by 6 bases, the J end by 12 bases, with 15 bases between. Written as DNA, the CDR3 is TGTGCCAGCAGTCAAATGGAGGGCCGCCAGCATTTT. Protein: CASSQMEGRQHF.

The chain recombines TRBV20-1 with TRBJ2-7; no clear D gene. Germline V CDR1 and CDR2: DFQATT, SNEGSKA (reference sequence). Trimming took off 6 bases at V and 2 bases at J, with 8 bases between the two ends. The CDR3 length is 11 residues. Here the CDR3 reads CSAGRPYEQYF. In nucleotides, the CDR3 is TGCAGTGCAGGCAGGCCCTACGAGCAGTACTTC.

A single count supports this clone. This rearrangement joins TRBV6-6 to TRBJ2-7; TRBD1 matches at 9 bases. Germline CDR1 and CDR2: MNHNY and SVGAGI (reference sequence). The CDR3 totals 13 residues. With 8 bases clipped from V and 3 bases from J, the junction kept 5 bases outside the gene matches. As DNA, the CDR3 is TGTGCCAGCGCTGGGACAGGGTTCTACGAGCAGTACTTC. Translation: CASAGTGFYEQYF.

The chain is built from TRBV19 and TRBJ2-7, with TRBD2 matching over 10 bases. The CDR3 runs to 15 residues. V trimming: 6 bases; J trimming: 2 bases; junction bases outside the gene matches: 7. Germline assignment: CDR1 LNHDA and CDR2 SQIVND (reference sequence). The DNA of the CDR3 is TGTGCCAGTAGGCGACCGAGCGGGAGGGCCTACGAGCAGTACTTC. This sequence encodes CASRRPSGRAYEQYF.

The chain has TRBV12-2 and TRBJ1-1; TRBD1 reflects the table's D call only, with no check against the DNA. TRBV12-2 has pseudogene status. The CDR3 loop spans 14 amino acids. CDR3 DNA sequence: TGTGCAAGTCGCCCACCCGACAGATACACTGAAGCTTTCTTT. Protein: CASRPPDRYTEAFF.

The rearrangement links TRBV11-2 to TRBJ2-4, with D unresolved. Trimming removed 6 bases at V and 1 base at J, with 10 bases between. The length of the CDR3 is 14 residues. CDR1 and CDR2 from the germline V gene are SGHAT and FQNNGV. CDR3 sequence: CASSRPVAKNIQYF. The CDR3 DNA reads as TGTGCCAGCAGTCGTCCTGTGGCCAAAAACATTCAGTACTTC.

The chain recombines TRBV27 with TRBJ1-6; 9 nucleotides match TRBD1. Trimming removed 2 bases from V and 4 bases from J; junction bases left unmatched: 3. Germline V gene data show CDR1 as MNHEY and CDR2 as SMNVEV (reference sequence). This CDR3 comprises 16 residues. This chain's CDR3 is CASSLGDRAYNSPLHF. The CDR3 coding sequence is TGTGCCAGCAGTTTAGGGGACAGGGCGTATAATTCACCCCTCCACTTT.

V usage is TRBV1 and J usage is TRBJ2-3; the listed D gene, TRBD2, was not tested against the DNA. TRBV1 has pseudogene status. The CDR3 contains 15 residues. DNA for the CDR3: TGCACCAGCAGCCAAGCTAGCGGGGACCCAGATACGCAGTATTTT. This sequence encodes CTSSQASGDPDTQYF.

The rearrangement uses TRBV19 and TRBJ2-3; TRBD2 is a possible D gene (5 bases). V was shortened by 5 bases and J by 1 base, with 16 bases between the two germline ends. The CDR3 loop spans 16 amino acids. Per the germline V gene, CDR1 is LNHDA and CDR2 is SQIVND (reference sequence). The CDR3 nucleotides read TGTGCCAGTAGTCCTAGGAACGGGGTAGGCACAGATACGCAGTATTTT. Its translation is CASSPRNGVGTDTQYF.

The rearrangement links TRBV4-2 to TRBJ1-6; D is uncertain. Germline V gene sequence: CDR1 LGHNA, CDR2 YNFKEQ. The CDR3 covers 14 residues. The V end lost 1 base, the J end lost 7 bases, and 8 bases lay between the germline ends. The CDR3 protein is CASSQGLENSPLHF. CDR3 nucleotides: TGTGCCAGCAGCCAAGGACTAGAGAATTCACCCCTCCACTTT.

The V and J genes are TRBV4-1 and TRBJ2-1; a possible D gene is TRBD1 (6 bases). The V and J ends lost 0 bases and 6 bases respectively, with 9 bases between them. The CDR3 has 14 residues. The germline V gene has CDR1 MGHRA and CDR2 YSYEKL. CDR3 nucleotide sequence: TGCGCCAGCAGCCAAGAGAGGGGGTTCAATGAGCAGTTCTTC. It is translated as CASSQERGFNEQFF.

The J gene is TRBJ1-5, the V gene TRBV7-9; D remains unclear. CDR1 is SEHNR and CDR2 is FQNEAQ in the germline V gene (reference sequence). The CDR3 consists of 14 residues. The V gene lost 5 bases and the J gene lost 5 bases, with 13 bases spanning the gap. CDR3 DNA sequence: TGTGCCAGCAGCCCGGTCCCCCGGGATCAGCCCCAGCATTTT. Translation: CASSPVPRDQPQHF.

This clone was seen once. This chain connects TRBV20-1 to TRBJ2-5; 7 nucleotides agree with TRBD1. The V gene end was trimmed by 3 bases and the J gene end by 1 base; junction bases not matched to a gene: 11. The V gene's germline CDR1 is DFQATT and CDR2 SNEGSKA (reference sequence). The CDR3 spans 16 residues. The CDR3 sequence: CSASFLGQSTQETQYF. CDR3 DNA: TGCAGTGCTAGTTTTTTGGGACAGAGTACCCAAGAGACCCAGTACTTC.

The rearrangement uses TRBV11-3 and TRBJ2-3; TRBD2 matches at 8 bases. CDR3 length equals 16 residues. V shed 1 base, J shed 4 bases, and the junction held 7 bases outside the gene matches. CDR1 is SGHNT and CDR2 is YENEEA in the germline V gene. The DNA of the CDR3 is TGTGCCAGCAGCTTAGGAGGCGGGGGGAGGCCAGATACGCAGTATTTT. Amino acid sequence: CASSLGGGGRPDTQYF.

This clone was detected only a few times. The chain is built from TRBV5-1 and TRBJ1-6; maybe TRBD1 (6 bases). The germline gives CDR1 SGHRS, CDR2 YFSETQ. V was clipped by 3 bases and J by 13 bases, with 23 bases between them. The CDR3 has 16 amino acids. CDR3 sequence (DNA): TGCGCCAGCAGCTCCTACAGGGAATACGGGTTATTCCCCCTCCACTTT. Its protein product is CASSSYREYGLFPLHF.

The V and J genes are TRBV7-9 and TRBJ2-7; no reliable D call. Germline CDR1 SEHNR, CDR2 FQNEAQ (reference sequence). The CDR3 is 14 amino acids. Trimming stripped 5 bases from V and 0 bases from J, with 11 bases between. The CDR3 DNA sequence: TGTGCCAGCAGCCCCAGTACGTACTCCTACGAGCAGTACTTC. Encoded protein: CASSPSTYSYEQYF.

The chain employs TRBV19 and TRBJ2-6; D gene unclear. The germline CDR1 and CDR2 sequences are LNHDA and SQIVND (reference sequence). The CDR3 extends over 14 amino acids. Trimming stripped 4 bases from V and 0 bases from J, with 4 bases between. In DNA, the CDR3 is TGTGCCAGTAGTAGTAACTCTGGGGCCAACGTCCTGACTTTC. Translated: CASSSNSGANVLTF.

The chain joins TRBV9 to TRBJ1-1; 8 bases align to TRBD1. V trimming: 4 bases; J trimming: 10 bases; junction bases outside the gene matches: 15. The germline CDR1 and CDR2 sequences are SGDLS and YYNGEE. The CDR3 covers 15 residues. CDR3 protein: CASSFGQGETGGAFF. The CDR3, as DNA: TGTGCCAGCAGCTTTGGACAGGGCGAAACGGGAGGAGCTTTCTTT.

In DNA, the CDR3 is TGCGCCAGCAGCCAAGATTACGGCGGTCTACAAGAGACCCAGTACTTC. Translating it yields CASSQDYGGLQETQYF. The rearrangement uses TRBV4-1 and TRBJ2-5; D unclear. Germline-derived CDR1 and CDR2 are MGHRA and YSYEKL. CDR3 length equals 16 residues. Trimming took 0 bases from V and 2 from J, leaving 13 bases between them.

This chain uses TRBV4-1 with TRBJ1-6; 8 bases align to TRBD1. Per germline, CDR1 MGHRA and CDR2 YSYEKL. This CDR3 comprises 17 residues. V lost 1 base and J lost 6; bases outside the gene matches: 8. The CDR3 DNA sequence: TGCGCCAGCAGCCAAGCTCTTCTGGACAGGGTTAATTCACCCCTCCACTTT. This translates into CASSQALLDRVNSPLHF.

The chain recombines TRBV12-3 or TRBV12-4 with TRBJ2-7; D ambiguous. The CDR3 contains 13 residues. V was shortened by 8 bases and J by 3 bases, with 14 bases between the two germline ends. The CDR3 sequence: CASAPERLYEQYF. CDR3 nucleotide sequence: TGTGCCAGCGCGCCTGAAAGACTCTACGAGCAGTACTTC.

Here the CDR3 reads CASSDFRDRVSGNTIYF. CDR3 sequence (DNA): TGTGCCAGCAGTGATTTCCGGGACAGGGTCTCTGGAAACACCATATATTTT. The V call is TRBV25-1, the J call TRBJ1-3; 9 positions agree with TRBD1. The CDR3 covers 17 residues. CDR1 is MGHDK and CDR2 is SYGVNS in the germline V gene. J lost 0 bases, V lost 3 bases, and 6 bases had no gene match.

The chain employs TRBV3-1 (or the pseudogene TRBV3-2) and TRBJ2-1; TRBD2 matches at 14 bases. CDR1 is LGHDT and CDR2 is YNNKEL in the germline V gene (reference sequence). J gave up 10 bases and V 0 bases, and 14 bases lay outside the gene matches. This CDR3 is built from 19 residues. CDR3 sequence reads: CASSQDPGLAGGLKVEQFF. DNA of the CDR3: TGTGCCAGCAGCCAAGACCCTGGACTAGCGGGGGGTCTGAAGGTGGAGCAGTTCTTC.

The genes are TRBV2 and TRBJ1-5; TRBD1 matches at 7 bases. CDR1 SNHLY and CDR2 FYNNEI come from the germline V gene. The J segment lost 6 bases and the V segment lost 7 bases, leaving 9 bases of the junction unmatched. The CDR3 contains 14 residues. The CDR3 coding sequence is TGTGCCAGCACTAGAGAGGGGGCCGGTCAGCCCCAGCATTTT. Translation gives CASTREGAGQPQHF.

The chain carries TRBV28 and TRBJ1-4; perhaps TRBD1 as D (5 bases). Germline V gene sequence: CDR1 MDHEN, CDR2 SYDVKM. This CDR3 comprises 14 residues. The V end lost 7 bases, the J end lost 8 bases, and 17 bases lay between the germline ends. CDR3 region: CASTPGGNREKLFF. CDR3 sequence (DNA): TGTGCCAGCACTCCCGGTGGTAACAGGGAAAAACTGTTTTTT.

This clone was observed a few times. The chain uses TRBV7-9 and TRBJ2-7; 9 bases line up with TRBD2. V shed 5 bases and J 5 bases; nucleotides not matched to a gene: 7. The CDR3 is made up of 14 amino acids. The germline V gene has CDR1 SEHNR and CDR2 FQNEAQ (reference sequence). The CDR3 spells CASSLSGRGNEQYF. CDR3 bases: TGTGCCAGCAGCCTTAGCGGGAGAGGAAACGAGCAGTACTTC.

V gene TRBV7-9 combines with J gene TRBJ1-5; no firm D call. The germline V gene encodes CDR1 SEHNR and CDR2 FQNEAQ (reference sequence). V was pared by 2 bases and J by 9 bases, with 5 bases between. The CDR3 consists of 11 residues. CDR3 loop: CASSLTGPQHF. The CDR3 bases are TGTGCCAGCAGCTTAACCGGGCCCCAGCATTTT.